This entry lists 25 T cell receptor beta chains sequenced from one sample in a study of T cell repertoires and Cas9 in healthy adults (dated by TCRdb to between 2018 and 2020). Library generation was performed with the immunoSEQ multiplex PCR assay. What TCRdb holds here is the immuneACCESS table cut down to in-frame rearrangements. Part of the clones is not present; checked against another copy, under half of the missing clones reflect an unresolved V gene, and the others are unexplained. The sample contains approximately 23,000 clones, about 90% of them found a single time. Under 2% of the sample is in the top ten clones. The sequenced sample consisted of CD4+ effector T cells (CD127+, CD25-, CD137-, CD154-) from PBMCs; culture status not recorded. The receptors shown here come from a human donor in good health.

The CDR3 reads CASSESTRNTEAFF. CDR3 nucleotide sequence: TGCGCCAGCAGTGAGTCGACGAGGAACACTGAAGCTTTCTTT. J is TRBJ1-1 and V is TRBV10-1; D gene ambiguous. This CDR3 is built from 14 residues. The germline V and J ends were trimmed by 0 bases and 1 base, with 6 bases remaining between them. Germline-derived CDR1 and CDR2 are WNHNN and SYGVQD (reference sequence).

The chain recombines TRBV28 with TRBJ1-5, with D unresolved. The CDR3 is made up of 16 amino acids. V was clipped by 3 bases and J by 0 bases, with 12 bases between them. Germline CDR1 and CDR2: MDHEN and SYDVKM. Here the CDR3 reads CASSLGSWYSNQPQHF. The CDR3 DNA sequence: TGTGCCAGCAGTTTGGGCAGCTGGTATAGCAATCAGCCCCAGCATTTT.

The gene calls are TRBV5-5 and TRBJ1-1; D may be TRBD1 (5 bases). This CDR3 comprises 13 residues. Deletions cut 5 bases from V and 1 base from J, with 9 bases between. Germline loops: CDR1 SGHKS, CDR2 YYEKEE (reference sequence). The CDR3 loop is CASSWTRNTEAFF. CDR3 bases: TGTGCCAGCAGTTGGACACGGAACACTGAAGCTTTCTTT.

This sequence joins TRBV5-4 and TRBJ2-1; TRBD1 might be the D (5 bases). V lost 0 bases and J 0 bases, leaving 10 bases between the germline ends. Looked up from germline, CDR1 is SGHNT and CDR2 is YYREEE (reference sequence). This CDR3 is built from 16 residues. CDR3 in amino acids: CASSLGQPTSYNEQFF. CDR3 nucleotide sequence: TGTGCCAGCAGCTTGGGACAGCCGACCTCCTACAATGAGCAGTTCTTC.

This chain connects TRBV7-2 to TRBJ2-7; 10 bases fit TRBD2. Germline CDR1 reads SGHTA; CDR2 reads FQGNSA. This CDR3 is 15 amino acids long. V was clipped by 3 bases and J by 3 bases; unmatched bases: 5. For the CDR3, the DNA is TGTGCCAGCAGCTTGACTAGCGGGTCACTCTACGAGCAGTACTTC. It specifies CASSLTSGSLYEQYF.

The chain employs TRBV9 and TRBJ2-3; TRBD2 matches 11 bases. This CDR3 spans 16 amino acids. V lost 1 base to trimming and J lost 10 bases; unmatched junction nucleotides: 11. CDR1 and CDR2 from the germline V gene are SGDLS and YYNGEE. CDR3 nucleotide sequence: TGTGCCAGCAGCGTATCGACTAGCGGGGATCAGTCCCCGCAGTATTTT. This gives the protein CASSVSTSGDQSPQYF.

The chain carries TRBV6-6 and TRBJ1-2; no reliable D call. Germline V gene lookup returns CDR1 MNHNY and CDR2 SVGAGI (reference sequence). V lost 2 bases and J 1 base, leaving 8 bases between the germline ends. The CDR3 contains 14 residues. The CDR3 region has the DNA TGTGCCAGCAGTTACAGATTAAGTAACTATGGCTACACCTTC. It codes for CASSYRLSNYGYTF.

This clone was counted a few times. V usage is TRBV20-1 and J usage is TRBJ2-6; TRBD2 matches at 7 bases. The CDR3 is 11 residues long. Germline V gene data show CDR1 as DFQATT and CDR2 as SNEGSKA (reference sequence). The CDR3 DNA reads as TGCGGGGGGGGTGGGGCCAACGTCCTGACTTTC. As protein: CGGGGANVLTF.

This sequence joins TRBV30 and TRBJ2-5; 7 nucleotides line up with TRBD1. CDR1 and CDR2 (germline): GTSNPN, SVGIG (reference sequence). CDR3 length: 15 residues. Germline trimming cut 4 bases from V and 0 bases from J; bases unmatched to any gene: 8. CDR3 loop: CAWKLRQGYQETQYF. CDR3 nucleotides: TGTGCCTGGAAACTGAGACAGGGTTACCAAGAGACCCAGTACTTC.

This sequence joins TRBV5-1 and TRBJ1-4; tentative D call: TRBD1 (5 bases). Germline V gene data show CDR1 as SGHRS and CDR2 as YFSETQ. The CDR3 is 14 residues long. Trimming stripped 6 bases from V and 8 bases from J, with 17 bases between. The CDR3 nucleotides read TGCGCCAGCACCTTTGGAGGGGATGTGGAAAAACTGTTTTTT. It is translated as CASTFGGDVEKLFF.

This clone was seen a single time. This CDR3 is CAISEGRDRNSPLHF. The CDR3 DNA reads as TGTGCCATCAGTGAAGGGAGGGACAGAAATTCACCCCTCCACTTT. The rearrangement joins TRBV10-3 to TRBJ1-6; 7 bases match TRBD1. There are 15 residues in the CDR3. CDR1 is ENHRY, CDR2 SYGVKD, per germline. Germline trimming cut 3 bases from V and 7 bases from J; bases unmatched to any gene: 6.

V gene TRBV5-5 combines with J gene TRBJ2-4; maybe TRBD1 (5 bases). The germline V gene has CDR1 SGHKS and CDR2 YYEKEE (reference sequence). The CDR3 totals 15 residues. V was pared by 4 bases and J by 0 bases, with 11 bases between. The CDR3 DNA follows: TGTGCCAGCAGCCAACCGACAGCAGCCAAAAACATTCAGTACTTC. Protein: CASSQPTAAKNIQYF.

This clone has a single count. The J gene is TRBJ1-5, the V gene TRBV7-8; tentatively, D is TRBD1 (6 bases). Deletions cut 8 bases from V and 5 bases from J, with 19 bases between. The CDR3 is 15 amino acids. CDR1 is SGHVS and CDR2 is FQNEAQ in the germline V gene. CDR3 region: CASGAKDSLYQPQHF. CDR3 in DNA: TGTGCCAGCGGAGCTAAGGACAGTTTATATCAGCCCCAGCATTTT.

As for this clone: Its ends do not fully match the called genes, so a read error is possible. The same CDR3 can be traced to other DNA sequences in this sample. The chain recombines TRBV10-3 with TRBJ1-2; a possible D gene is TRBD1 (5 bases). Looked up from germline, CDR1 is ENHRY and CDR2 is SYGVKD. The CDR3 consists of 15 residues. The CDR3 region is CAISGPRDGAYGYTF. The CDR3 DNA reads TGTGCCATCAGTGGGCCCCGGGACGGTGCCTATGGCTACACTTTC.

This clone came up once. CDR3 sequence: CASSPGGGRGEQFF. Here the CDR3 DNA reads TGTGCCAGCTCTCCTGGAGGGGGCCGAGGTGAGCAGTTCTTC. V usage is TRBV18 and J usage is TRBJ2-1; maybe TRBD1 (7 bases). CDR1 and CDR2 (germline): KGHSH, LQKENI. Trimming pared 6 bases from V and 9 bases from J, leaving 18 bases between. The CDR3 sequence is 14 residues long. The full variable domain, completed using reference TRBV18 and TRBJ2-1, is NAGVMQNPRHLVRRRGQEARLRCSPMKGHSHVYWYRQLPEEGLKFMVYLQKENIIDESGMPKERFSAEFPKEGPSILRIQQVVRGDSAAYFCASSPGGGRGEQFFGPGTRLTVL.

The chain couples TRBV7-2 to TRBJ1-4, with D unclear. Germline V gene lookup returns CDR1 SGHTA and CDR2 FQGNSA. This CDR3 has 15 residues. Trimming cost V 5 bases and J 8 bases, with 18 bases left between them. CDR3 sequence reads: CASSPSSHSAEKLFF. CDR3 bases: TGTGCCAGCAGCCCCAGTTCTCATTCGGCGGAAAAACTGTTTTTT.

This clone was observed once. The rearrangement links TRBV9 to TRBJ2-3; D uncertain. The CDR3 spans 15 residues. Germline CDR1 is SGDLS and CDR2 is YYNGEE. V was cut by 0 bases and J by 7 bases, with 15 bases left in between. The CDR3 here is CASSVAGPTVNTQYF. CDR3 bases: TGTGCCAGCAGCGTAGCTGGACCCACAGTGAATACGCAGTATTTT.

The V call is TRBV18, the J call TRBJ2-2; 7 bases are a match to TRBD1. The CDR3 is made up of 16 amino acids. Germline V gene lookup returns CDR1 KGHSH and CDR2 LQKENI. The junction had 6 bases not matched to a gene; V was cut back by 2 bases and J by 3 bases. CDR3 DNA: TGTGCCAGCTCACCAAGACAGGGCTTTGACACCGGGGAGCTGTTTTTT. It codes for CASSPRQGFDTGELFF.

The V gene is TRBV5-6, the J gene TRBJ1-3; no clear D gene. Germline V lookup: CDR1 SGHDT, CDR2 YYEEEE. V was clipped by 5 bases and J by 5 bases, with 14 bases between them. This CDR3 has 14 amino acids. CDR3: CASSFGEARNTIYF. The CDR3 DNA is TGTGCCAGCAGTTTTGGGGAGGCCCGAAACACCATATATTTT.

The gene calls are TRBV11-3 and TRBJ2-3, with 7 bases that match TRBD2. This CDR3 comprises 15 residues. The V segment lost 5 bases and the J segment 1 base; nucleotides outside the gene matches: 6. Germline CDR1 is SGHNT and CDR2 is YENEEA. The CDR3 is CASSPGLGGTDTQYF. Here the CDR3 DNA reads TGTGCCAGCAGCCCCGGACTAGGAGGCACAGATACGCAGTATTTT.

The chain links TRBV2 to TRBJ1-1; the match to TRBD1 covers 7 bases. The V and J ends lost 4 bases and 3 bases, in that order; junction bases with no gene match: 8. This CDR3 spans 15 amino acids. CDR1 and CDR2 (germline): SNHLY, FYNNEI. As DNA, the CDR3 is TGTGCCAGCAGTGTCAGGGGGATGGTGGACACTGAAGCTTTCTTT. It specifies CASSVRGMVDTEAFF.

The table lists this clone with a count of one. This chain joins TRBV27 and TRBJ1-6; 7 bases map to TRBD1. With V trimmed by 4 bases and J by 12 bases, 9 bases remained unmatched. The CDR3 is 14 amino acids. Germline CDR1 is MNHEY and CDR2 is SMNVEV (reference sequence). The CDR3 sequence: CASSSQQGLLPLHF. The CDR3 nucleotides are TGTGCCAGCAGTTCACAACAGGGGTTGTTACCCCTCCACTTT.

The V call is TRBV10-2, the J call TRBJ2-7; tentatively, D is TRBD2 (5 bases). Germline assignment: CDR1 WSHSY and CDR2 SAAADI. The CDR3 runs 15 residues. Trimming stripped 6 bases from V and 3 bases from J, with 18 bases between. CDR3 residues: CASRVGDANHYEQYF. The DNA of the CDR3 is TGCGCCAGCAGGGTCGGGGATGCGAACCACTACGAGCAGTACTTC.

V and J are TRBV11-1 and TRBJ1-4; D is possibly TRBD1 (5 bases). Germline lookup yields CDR1 SGHAT and CDR2 FQDESV (reference sequence). The CDR3 is 14 amino acids. Trimming took off 2 bases at V and 9 bases at J, with 13 bases between the two ends. Written as DNA, the CDR3 is TGTGCCAGCAGCTTATCCGGGACCCCACAAAAACTGTTTTTT. Its protein is CASSLSGTPQKLFF.

The rearrangement links TRBV6-6 to TRBJ1-2; 8 bases align to TRBD1. Germline V gives CDR1 MNHNY, CDR2 SVGAGI (reference sequence). V gave up 6 bases and J gave up 3 bases; unmatched junction bases: 3. The CDR3 length is 13 residues. CDR3 amino acids: CASRVDRDYGYTF. In DNA form, the CDR3 reads TGTGCCAGCAGGGTGGACAGGGACTATGGCTACACCTTC.